The present T cell receptor (beta chain) was sequenced within a study of CD8+CD57+ T cells in acquired aplastic anemia. The CDR3 runs to 15 residues. V lost 1 base and J 7 bases, leaving 14 bases between the germline ends. From germline, CDR1 is SGHAT and CDR2 FQNNGV. Patients picked for sequencing had shown CD8+CD57+ cell expansion detected by flow cytometry. This clonotype was seen once. Both TCR beta VDJ combination and CDR3 sequence profiling were carried out. Genomic DNA was the template for this profiling. TCRdb reprocessed the reads with MiXCR, giving one entry per CDR3 protein. The sample holds fewer than 80,000 distinct CDR3 sequences, about three quarters seen once.

This chain joins TRBV11-2 and TRBJ2-1; D tentatively fits TRBD1 or TRBD2 (7 bases each). Sequencing was done on a sample of sorted CD4+, CD8+, or CD8+CD57+ T cells (not recorded which) from PBMCs. The receptor comes from a human donor with aplastic anemia. The CDR3 DNA reads TGTGCCAGCAGCTTAGGTCCAGGGGGGGGAAATGAGCAGTTCTTC. Residues: CASSLGPGGGNEQFF.